This T cell receptor (beta chain) was identified in a study of blood T cell repertoires in COVID-19. The J segment lost 5 bases and the V segment lost 4 bases, leaving 5 bases of the junction unmatched. Germline V lookup: CDR1 SGHDN, CDR2 FVKESK. This CDR3 contains 15 residues. A few counts support this clone. The table came from immunoSEQ multiplex PCR; TCRdb's copy has only in-frame clones and leaves some out. The sample contains about 210,000 clones, 70% to 90% of which appear only once. The clonotype originates from a man between 25 and 39 years old with acute COVID-19. The V call is TRBV14, the J call TRBJ1-6; 7 bases line up with TRBD1. Specimen: PBMCs or T cells enriched from blood (not recorded which). The CDR3 nucleotides read TGTGCCAGCAGCCCACGACAGGGTAATAATTCACCCCTCCACTTT. Its translation is CASSPRQGNNSPLHF.